These 30 T cell receptor beta chains originate from one sample sequenced in a study of cytomegalovirus exposure and HLA in healthy donors. PCR primers comprised 60 Vbeta and 13 Jbeta primers. Clones were read by immunoSEQ multiplex PCR, and TCRdb kept only the in-frame ones, dropping some. The profile shows 30,000 to 50,000 clones, almost 70% of them singletons. Sequencing input: PBMCs. These receptor sequences come from a man aged 35 to 55 in good health and CMV-seronegative.

In DNA, the CDR3 is TGTGCCAGCAGTTACTCTTCCGGGACTAACTATGGCTACACCTTC. As protein: CASSYSSGTNYGYTF. The chain recombines TRBV6-5 with TRBJ1-2; D is unresolved. CDR3 size: 15 residues. Germline V gene data show CDR1 as MNHEY and CDR2 as SVGAGI. V was trimmed by 0 bases and J by 0 bases, leaving 8 bases between them.

The CDR3 loop is CASRPWDRGDAEAFF. CDR3 coding DNA: TGTGCCAGCAGACCCTGGGACAGGGGGGACGCTGAAGCTTTCTTT. The chain employs TRBV27 and TRBJ1-1; 11 bases map to TRBD1. The CDR3 has 15 residues. Germline CDR1 and CDR2: MNHEY and SMNVEV (reference sequence). The ends lost 6 bases at V and 6 bases at J; junction bases unmatched: 9.

V and J are TRBV6-5 and TRBJ2-7; D might be TRBD2 (6 bases). The CDR3 loop spans 15 amino acids. Germline V gene sequence: CDR1 MNHEY, CDR2 SVGAGI. Trimming took 0 bases from V and 0 from J, leaving 9 bases between them. The CDR3 bases are TGTGCCAGCAGTTACTCGGGAGGTAGCTCCTACGAGCAGTACTTC. It translates to CASSYSGGSSYEQYF.

The CDR3 DNA sequence: TGTGCCAGCAGTGATAGCGGAAATCGTAACTATGGCTACACCTTC. It yields the protein CASSDSGNRNYGYTF. The chain carries TRBV2 and TRBJ1-2; unclear D gene. This CDR3 has 15 residues. Germline values: CDR1 SNHLY, CDR2 FYNNEI. V was clipped by 3 bases and J by 1 base, with 12 bases between them.

The chain has TRBV28 and TRBJ2-3; 9 positions agree with TRBD1. CDR1 MDHEN and CDR2 SYDVKM come from the germline V gene. With V trimmed by 6 bases and J by 5 bases, 9 bases remained unmatched. The CDR3 has 15 amino acids. CDR3 sequence reads: CASRGGDRVGDTQYF. CDR3 nucleotide sequence: TGTGCCAGCAGGGGAGGGGACAGGGTGGGAGATACGCAGTATTTT.

CDR3 DNA: TGTGCCAGCAGCTTGGGACTAGCGGGGGGGGAAGAGACCCAGTACTTC. Protein: CASSLGLAGGEETQYF. The rearrangement uses TRBV7-2 and TRBJ2-5; TRBD2 matches at 16 bases. The CDR3 totals 16 residues. Germline V gene lookup returns CDR1 SGHTA and CDR2 FQGNSA. Trimming took 3 bases from V and 3 from J; bases not matched to a gene: 1.

This rearrangement joins TRBV5-1 to TRBJ2-3; weak D call: TRBD1 (5 bases). The CDR3 is made up of 14 amino acids. Germline lookup yields CDR1 SGHRS and CDR2 YFSETQ. V lost 0 bases to trimming and J lost 8 bases, with 13 bases between them. CDR3 nucleotides: TGCGCCAGCAGCTTGGGGACACTGGGCGCTACGCAGTATTTT. Amino acid sequence: CASSLGTLGATQYF.

The chain links TRBV7-9 to TRBJ1-6, with D unclear. The CDR3 runs to 13 residues. Trimming left V 7 bases short and J 7 bases short, with 11 bases between. Per the germline V gene, CDR1 is SEHNR and CDR2 is FQNEAQ (reference sequence). CDR3 residues: CASTTSENSPLHF. The CDR3 coding sequence is TGTGCCAGCACCACGTCCGAGAATTCACCCCTCCACTTT.

This rearrangement joins TRBV7-9 to TRBJ1-2; D remains unclear. CDR3 size: 13 residues. V lost 1 base to trimming and J lost 6 bases, with 9 bases between them. The germline CDR1 and CDR2 sequences are SEHNR and FQNEAQ (reference sequence). In nucleotides, the CDR3 is TGTGCCAGCAGCTTAGACCCCCAGGATGGCTACACCTTC. This encodes CASSLDPQDGYTF. Together with reference TRBV7-9 and TRBJ1-2, the CDR3 gives the full variable domain: DTGVSQNPRHKITKRGQNVTFRCDPISEHNRLYWYRQTLGQGPEFLTYFQNEAQLEKSRLLSDRFSAERPKGSFSTLEIQRTEQGDSAMYLCASSLDPQDGYTFGSGTRLTVV.

The V gene is TRBV7-8, the J gene TRBJ2-7, with D possibly TRBD2 on 6 matching bases. This CDR3 has 15 residues. V lost 7 bases to trimming and J lost 0 bases, with 16 bases between them. CDR1 is SGHVS, CDR2 FQNEAQ, per germline. The CDR3 nucleotides are TGTGCCAGCACCGCAAGGAGGGCGGACTCCTACGAGCAGTACTTC. Translation gives CASTARRADSYEQYF.

The chain uses TRBV11-2 and TRBJ1-5; TRBD1 agrees at 9 bases. Unmatched junction bases numbered 6, after V lost 5 bases and J lost 10 bases. The V gene's germline CDR1 is SGHAT and CDR2 FQNNGV. There are 13 residues in the CDR3. CDR3 in DNA: TGTGCCAGCAGCAGGGGACAGGGCGAACCCCAGCATTTT. Its protein is CASSRGQGEPQHF.

V is TRBV5-4 and J is TRBJ2-2; 7 nucleotides align to TRBD1. The CDR3 totals 15 residues. V was clipped by 4 bases and J by 5 bases; unmatched bases: 8. In germline, CDR1 is SGHNT, CDR2 YYREEE (reference sequence). CDR3 nucleotides: TGTGCCAGCAGCCATAACAGGGGACCTACCGGGGAGCTGTTTTTT. This codes for CASSHNRGPTGELFF.

This chain connects TRBV4-2 to TRBJ2-3; D might be TRBD2 (5 bases). Trimming removed 1 base from V and 6 bases from J, with 11 bases in between. This CDR3 region has 14 residues. Per the germline V gene, CDR1 is LGHNA and CDR2 is YNFKEQ. CDR3 nucleotide sequence: TGTGCCAGCAGCCAAGGGACTTCAAGGGATACGCAGTATTTT. Its translation: CASSQGTSRDTQYF.

The gene calls are TRBV18 and TRBJ2-7; 7 bases fit TRBD1. V lost 0 bases to trimming and J lost 8 bases; unmatched junction nucleotides: 4. The V gene's germline CDR1 is KGHSH and CDR2 LQKENI. This CDR3 is 13 amino acids long. The CDR3 reads CASSPPDRDKQYF. CDR3 nucleotides: TGTGCCAGCTCACCACCTGACAGGGATAAGCAGTACTTC.

This clone occurred a few times. The rearrangement uses TRBV5-1 and TRBJ2-1, with a tentative D call TRBD2 (7 bases). In germline, CDR1 is SGHRS, CDR2 YFSETQ. This CDR3 has 17 amino acids. V was trimmed by 2 bases and J by 7 bases, leaving 22 bases between them. CDR3 protein: CASSFGVGGGAFNEQFF. In DNA form, the CDR3 reads TGCGCCAGCAGCTTCGGGGTTGGAGGGGGGGCTTTTAATGAGCAGTTCTTC.

The chain links TRBV4-3 to TRBJ2-2, with 12 bases aligning to TRBD1. Trimming cost V 4 bases and J 8 bases; bases outside gene matches: 8. This CDR3 spans 16 amino acids. CDR1 and CDR2 from the germline V gene are LGHNA and YSLEER. Written as DNA, the CDR3 is TGCGCCAGCAGCCTAGGGACAGGGGGCGGTGTGGGGGAGCTGTTTTTT. This gives the protein CASSLGTGGGVGELFF.

In this sample, this clone turned up a few times. V is TRBV7-8 and J is TRBJ2-1, with 9 bases aligning to TRBD1. This CDR3 has 16 amino acids. V trimming: 4 bases; J trimming: 8 bases; junction bases outside the gene matches: 12. CDR1 and CDR2 (germline): SGHVS, FQNEAQ. The CDR3 sequence: CASSSYPGTGKDEQFF. CDR3 sequence (DNA): TGTGCCAGCAGCTCCTACCCCGGGACAGGGAAAGATGAGCAGTTCTTC.

The rearrangement links TRBV6-1 to TRBJ1-2; TRBD1 matches 7 bases. With V trimmed by 6 bases and J by 2 bases, 3 bases remained unmatched. This CDR3 region has 13 residues. Germline V lookup: CDR1 MNHNS, CDR2 SASEGT. The chain's CDR3 is CASRVTGNYGYTF. CDR3 sequence (DNA): TGTGCCAGCAGAGTGACAGGGAACTATGGCTACACCTTC.

The chain is built from TRBV5-1 and TRBJ2-1; perhaps TRBD1 as D (5 bases). Germline V gene lookup returns CDR1 SGHRS and CDR2 YFSETQ. The CDR3 covers 14 residues. V gave up 6 bases and J gave up 0 bases, with 10 bases separating them. CDR3 amino acids: CASKGASSYNEQFF. The CDR3 DNA sequence: TGCGCCAGCAAAGGGGCATCCTCCTACAATGAGCAGTTCTTC.

This clone showed up just a few times. V gene TRBV11-3 combines with J gene TRBJ1-1, with D possibly matching TRBD1 (6 bases). CDR1 is SGHNT, CDR2 YENEEA, per germline. The CDR3 is 13 residues long. V was shortened by 4 bases and J by 4 bases, with 10 bases between the two germline ends. CDR3 bases: TGTGCCAGCAGCTGGGGGGGGGCCACTGAAGCTTTCTTT. Translation: CASSWGGATEAFF.

The V call is TRBV6-5, the J call TRBJ1-2; D gene unclear. CDR1 and CDR2 from the germline V gene are MNHEY and SVGAGI. Trimming stripped 4 bases from V and 0 bases from J, with 9 bases between. This CDR3 comprises 14 residues. The chain's CDR3 is CASSLLDPNYGYTF. The CDR3 DNA is TGTGCCAGCAGTTTACTTGATCCTAACTATGGCTACACCTTC.

The genes are TRBV19 and TRBJ1-2; 11 bases line up with TRBD1. CDR3 size: 14 residues. Germline-derived CDR1 and CDR2 are LNHDA and SQIVND (reference sequence). Trimming at V came to 5 bases and at J to 7 bases, leaving 6 bases not matched to a gene. The CDR3, as DNA: TGTGCCAGTAGTCCGGGACAGGGGGTGCGTGGCTACACCTTC. Translated, it gives CASSPGQGVRGYTF.

The V gene is TRBV27, the J gene TRBJ2-1; 8 bases match TRBD1. Germline values: CDR1 MNHEY, CDR2 SMNVEV (reference sequence). The CDR3 consists of 14 residues. V lost 3 bases, J lost 6 bases, and 4 bases stayed unmatched. CDR3 DNA sequence: TGTGCCAGCAGTTTGGACAGGGCGGGCAATGAGCAGTTCTTC. Encoded protein: CASSLDRAGNEQFF.

The chain joins TRBV28 to TRBJ2-3; 8 bases map to TRBD1. The germline V gene has CDR1 MDHEN and CDR2 SYDVKM. The trim removed 4 bases at V and 2 bases at J, leaving 11 bases unmatched. The CDR3 runs 17 residues. The CDR3 DNA reads TGTGCCAGCAGTTCGCGATGGACAGGGCGGGCCACAGATACGCAGTATTTT. Translation: CASSSRWTGRATDTQYF.

This chain connects TRBV30 to TRBJ1-3; TRBD1 agrees at 7 bases. Germline trimming cut 1 base from V and 0 bases from J; bases unmatched to any gene: 3. The CDR3 has 15 amino acids. Per germline, CDR1 GTSNPN and CDR2 SVGIG (reference sequence). The CDR3 DNA reads as TGTGCCTGGAGTGGGACAGGACCCTCTGGAAACACCATATATTTT. As protein: CAWSGTGPSGNTIYF.

This clone occurred a few times. J is TRBJ1-4 and V is TRBV4-1, with 7 bases that match TRBD1. Per germline, CDR1 MGHRA and CDR2 YSYEKL. There are 17 residues in the CDR3. The V gene end was trimmed by 1 base and the J gene end by 7 bases; junction bases not matched to a gene: 12. In DNA form, the CDR3 reads TGCGCCAGCAGCCAAGTCCCCTCAGGGGGGATCGGTGAAAAACTGTTTTTT. Protein product: CASSQVPSGGIGEKLFF.

This clone was seen a few times. This chain uses TRBV7-9 with TRBJ2-1; TRBD1 aligns across 10 bases. CDR1 and CDR2 (germline): SEHNR, FQNEAQ (reference sequence). This CDR3 has 14 residues. V dropped 2 bases and J dropped 9; count of bases not matched to a gene: 4. In nucleotides, the CDR3 is TGTGCCAGCAGCTTAAGACAGGGGGCGGTTGAGCAGTTCTTC. This codes for CASSLRQGAVEQFF.

The chain links TRBV6-5 to TRBJ1-6; D is uncertain. Germline values: CDR1 MNHEY, CDR2 SVGAGI. The germline V and J ends were trimmed by 6 bases and 9 bases, with 15 bases remaining between them. The CDR3 loop spans 14 amino acids. The CDR3 region has the DNA TGTGCCAGCAGGACAAATATGAGGGTTTCACCCCTCCACTTT. This translates into CASRTNMRVSPLHF.

The J gene is TRBJ1-1, the V gene TRBV6-1; D is uncertain. This CDR3 has 11 residues. In germline, CDR1 is MNHNS, CDR2 SASEGT. V dropped 3 bases and J dropped 10 bases, with 9 bases sitting between them. CDR3 sequence reads: CASSESQSAFF. The CDR3 nucleotides are TGTGCCAGCAGTGAGTCCCAGTCAGCTTTCTTT.

Notes on this clone: The CDR3 ends on some other residue instead of the conserved phenylalanine or tryptophan, so this is likely a read error. The J gene is TRBJ1-5, the V gene TRBV19, with 11 bases matching TRBD1. Trimming cost V 9 bases and J 7 bases; bases outside gene matches: 5. Germline values: CDR1 LNHDA, CDR2 SQIVND (reference sequence). The CDR3 loop spans 13 amino acids. The CDR3 DNA follows: TGTGCCAGCGGACAGGGGGCAGGGCAGCCCCAGCATGTT. Residues: CASGQGAGQPQHV.